The 12 T cell receptor beta chains given below trace back to one sample, sequenced in a study of human T cells and chemical hapten exposure. The time point: pre-sensitization, week 0. Treatment reported: therapeutic diphenylcyclopropenone sensitization with weekly scalp DPC. In TCRdb, the RACE reads were re-called with MiXCR into one record per CDR3 protein. The repertoire holds approximately 320,000 distinct CDR3 sequences, with 4.5% to 5.5% as singletons. The specimen was whole blood, collected in connection with sensitization to the hapten diphenylcyclopropenone (DPC). These receptors came from a young woman with alopecia areata. Some clones in this sample may be carry-over from other donors' samples.

This clonotype was counted a few times. The genes are TRBV6-2 or TRBV6-3 and TRBJ1-4, with D tentatively TRBD1 (5 bases). The CDR3 totals 14 residues. With 6 bases removed from V and 12 bases from J, the gap between germline ends came to 20 bases. The germline V gene has CDR1 MNHEY and CDR2 SVGEGT. The DNA for the CDR3 is TGTGCCAGCAGGCGTGCTGGGGCGGGAACGGAACTGTTTTTT. Its translation: CASRRAGAGTELFF.

The sample holds many counts of this clonotype. The rearrangement uses TRBV9 and TRBJ2-7; a weak D match, TRBD2 (5 bases). Per the germline V gene, CDR1 is SGDLS and CDR2 is YYNGEE. V lost 0 bases and J 0 bases, leaving 16 bases between the germline ends. The CDR3 spans 17 residues. CDR3 bases: TGTGCCAGCAGCGTAGGGATTGAGGACTGGAGCTCCTACGAGCAGTACTTC. Protein: CASSVGIEDWSSYEQYF.

The chain uses TRBV29-1 and TRBJ2-7; TRBD1 agrees at 7 bases. This CDR3 comprises 14 residues. The V gene's germline CDR1 is SQVTM and CDR2 ANQGSEA. V lost 3 bases, J lost 1 base, and 6 bases stayed unmatched. The DNA for the CDR3 is TGCAGCGTTGACATCCGACAGGGATCCTACGAGCAGTACTTC. Its protein product is CSVDIRQGSYEQYF.

This clonotype was seen many times. The chain combines TRBV12-3 or TRBV12-4 with TRBJ1-4; TRBD1 is a possible D gene (5 bases). The CDR3 sequence is 13 residues long. V lost 10 bases, J lost 8 bases, and 17 bases lay in between. CDR3 sequence reads: CAIRPTRVEKLFF. CDR3 nucleotides: TGTGCCATTAGACCAACCAGGGTCGAAAAACTGTTTTTT.

This clonotype was seen more than once but under ten times. The chain is built from TRBV5-1 and TRBJ1-3, with 9 nucleotides matching TRBD1. Germline V gene data show CDR1 as SGHRS and CDR2 as YFSETQ. The CDR3 is 15 residues long. V gave up 4 bases and J gave up 2 bases; unmatched junction bases: 4. CDR3 nucleotides: TGCGCCAGCAGCCTGGGACAGGGCCCTGGAAACACCATATATTTT. Its protein product is CASSLGQGPGNTIYF.

This clonotype was detected a few times. The chain combines TRBV18 with TRBJ2-5; D gene unclear. The CDR3 has 12 amino acids. The germline V gene has CDR1 KGHSH and CDR2 LQKENI. Trimming took off 4 bases at V and 4 bases at J, with 7 bases between the two ends. The CDR3 sequence: CASSLRTETQYF. The CDR3 DNA reads as TGTGCCAGCTCACTACGGACAGAGACCCAGTACTTC.

In its sample, this clonotype was seen many times. This sequence joins TRBV7-9 and TRBJ2-7, with 9 bases matching TRBD1. This CDR3 comprises 15 residues. CDR1 SEHNR and CDR2 FQNEAQ come from the germline V gene (reference sequence). Losses at the gene ends were 5 bases for V and 6 bases for J; bases not matched to a gene: 11. CDR3 in DNA: TGTGCCAGCAGCCCTTGGAACACAGGGGGCAGCGAGCAGTACTTC. Amino acid sequence: CASSPWNTGGSEQYF.

Ten or more counts support this clonotype. This chain joins TRBV4-3 and TRBJ1-6, with 7 nucleotides matching TRBD1. Germline values: CDR1 LGHNA, CDR2 YSLEER. The CDR3 sequence is 14 residues long. Trimming at V came to 5 bases and at J to 8 bases, leaving 6 bases not matched to a gene. CDR3 sequence reads: CASSKQGSDSPLHF. CDR3 sequence (DNA): TGCGCCAGCAGCAAACAGGGGTCGGATTCACCCCTCCACTTT.

In this sample, this clonotype turned up many times. CDR3 amino acids: CASSSPAQASDTQYF. The CDR3 DNA sequence: TGTGCCAGCAGCTCTCCTGCACAAGCTTCAGATACGCAGTATTTT. The chain has TRBV11-2 and TRBJ2-3; no definite D call. Germline values: CDR1 SGHAT, CDR2 FQNNGV. Trimming took off 4 bases at V and 4 bases at J, with 15 bases between the two ends. CDR3 size: 15 residues. The whole variable domain, filled in from reference TRBV11-2 and TRBJ2-3, reads EAGVAQSPRYKIIEKRQSVAFWCNPISGHATLYWYQQILGQGPKLLIQFQNNGVVDDSQLPKDRFSAERLKGVDSTLKIQPAKLEDSAVYLCASSSPAQASDTQYFGPGTRLTVL.

This clonotype was picked up many times. V gene TRBV5-1 combines with J gene TRBJ1-2, with TRBD1 identical over 8 bases. Trimming took 0 bases from V and 7 from J; bases not matched to a gene: 2. The length of the CDR3 is 13 residues. Germline lookup yields CDR1 SGHRS and CDR2 YFSETQ. CDR3 sequence: CASSLAGGTGYTF. The CDR3 DNA reads as TGCGCCAGCAGCTTGGCAGGGGGCACTGGCTACACCTTC.

This clonotype occurred once. Being one base from a much bigger clone, this may be a read error. The V and J genes are TRBV5-5 and TRBJ1-2, with TRBD1 matching over 7 bases. Germline V gives CDR1 SGHKS, CDR2 YYEKEE (reference sequence). This CDR3 has 14 amino acids. CDR3 loop: CASSILQGTFGYAF. The CDR3 DNA is TGTGCCAGCAGCATTCTACAGGGGACTTTTGGCTACGCCTTC.

This clonotype has a handful of counts. This chain joins TRBV18 and TRBJ2-5, with D perhaps matching TRBD2 (6 bases). The CDR3 runs to 13 residues. Germline loops: CDR1 KGHSH, CDR2 LQKENI. The ends were cut back, 0 bases at V and 5 bases at J, with 7 bases in the middle. CDR3: CASSPPSGETQYF. The CDR3, as DNA: TGTGCCAGCTCACCACCGAGCGGGGAGACCCAGTACTTC.